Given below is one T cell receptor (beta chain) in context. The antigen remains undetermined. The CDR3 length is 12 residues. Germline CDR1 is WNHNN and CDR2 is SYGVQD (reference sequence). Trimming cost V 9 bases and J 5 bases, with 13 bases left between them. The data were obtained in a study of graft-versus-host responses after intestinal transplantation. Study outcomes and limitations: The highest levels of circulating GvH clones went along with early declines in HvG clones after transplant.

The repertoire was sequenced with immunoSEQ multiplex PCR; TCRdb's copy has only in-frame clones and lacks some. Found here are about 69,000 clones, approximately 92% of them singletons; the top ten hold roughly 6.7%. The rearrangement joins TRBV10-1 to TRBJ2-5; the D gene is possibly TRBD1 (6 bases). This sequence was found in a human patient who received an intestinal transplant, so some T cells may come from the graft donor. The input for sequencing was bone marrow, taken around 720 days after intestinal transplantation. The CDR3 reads CARQGERETQYF. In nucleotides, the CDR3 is TGCGCCAGACAGGGAGAGAGGGAGACCCAGTACTTC.